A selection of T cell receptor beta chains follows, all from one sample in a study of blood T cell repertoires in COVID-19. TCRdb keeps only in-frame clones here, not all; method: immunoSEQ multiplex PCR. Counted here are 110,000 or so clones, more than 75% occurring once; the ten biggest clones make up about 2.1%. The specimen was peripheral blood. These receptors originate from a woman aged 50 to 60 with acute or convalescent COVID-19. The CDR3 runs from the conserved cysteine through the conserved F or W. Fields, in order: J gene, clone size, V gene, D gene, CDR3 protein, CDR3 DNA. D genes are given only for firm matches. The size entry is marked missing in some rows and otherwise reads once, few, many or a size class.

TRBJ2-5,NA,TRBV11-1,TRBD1,CASSRGGQGQETQYF,TGTGCCAGCAGCCGAGGGGGACAGGGCCAAGAGACCCAGTACTTC
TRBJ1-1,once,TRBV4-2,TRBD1,CASSLRTGPTEAFF,TGTGCCAGCAGCCTTAGGACAGGGCCAACTGAAGCTTTCTTT
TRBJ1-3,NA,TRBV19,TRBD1,CASSAQGTGGSGNTIYF,TGTGCCAGTAGTGCACAAGGGACAGGTGGATCTGGAAACACCATATATTTT
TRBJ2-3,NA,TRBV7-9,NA,CASHSGVVGSSTDTQYF,TGTGCCAGCCATTCTGGGGTTGTCGGGAGCAGCACAGATACGCAGTATTTT
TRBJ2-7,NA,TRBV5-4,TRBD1,CASSASTGSYEQYF,TGTGCCAGCAGCGCCTCGACAGGGTCCTACGAGCAGTACTTC
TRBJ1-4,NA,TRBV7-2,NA,CASSPQVVGVSEKLFF,TGTGCCAGCAGCCCCCAGGTGGTCGGGGTTAGTGAAAAACTGTTTTTT
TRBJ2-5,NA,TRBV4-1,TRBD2,CASSKSGGPGETQYF,TGCGCCAGCAGCAAGAGCGGGGGGCCCGGAGAGACCCAGTACTTC
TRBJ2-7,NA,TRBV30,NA,CAWSAEHPGEQYF,TGTGCCTGGAGTGCAGAACACCCTGGCGAGCAGTACTTC
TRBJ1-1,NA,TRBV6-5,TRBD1,CASQGQEDTEAFF,TGTGCCAGCCAGGGACAGGAGGACACTGAAGCTTTCTTT
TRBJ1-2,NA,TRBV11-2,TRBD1,CASSLGQGGYTF,TGTGCCAGCAGCTTAGGACAGGGCGGCTACACCTTC
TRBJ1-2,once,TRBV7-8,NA,CASSLEARGDYGYTF,TGTGCCAGCAGCTTAGAGGCCCGGGGGGACTATGGCTACACCTTC
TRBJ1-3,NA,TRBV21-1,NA,CASSIRTLGNTIYF,TGTGCCAGCAGCATCCGGACTCTCGGAAACACCATATATTTT
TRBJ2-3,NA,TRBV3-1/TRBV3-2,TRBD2,CASSQDPGLAGFGTDTQYF,TGTGCCAGCAGCCAAGATCCGGGACTAGCGGGTTTCGGCACAGATACGCAGTATTTT
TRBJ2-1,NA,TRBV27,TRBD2,CASSLSGGVDSYNEQFF,TGTGCCAGCAGTTTATCTGGGGGGGTTGACTCGTACAATGAGCAGTTCTTC
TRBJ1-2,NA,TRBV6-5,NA,CASSKSSGRIYGYTF,TGTGCCAGCAGCAAATCCTCGGGTAGGATCTATGGCTACACCTTC
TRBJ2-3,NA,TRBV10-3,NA,CAISEYRDTQYF,TGTGCCATCAGTGAGTATAGAGATACGCAGTATTTT
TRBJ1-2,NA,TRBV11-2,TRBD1,CASSPTGDYGYTF,TGTGCCAGCAGCCCCACAGGGGACTATGGCTACACCTTC
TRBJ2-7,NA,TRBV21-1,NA,CASSSRKGQREQYF,TGTGCCAGCAGCTCGCGGAAGGGACAACGAGAGCAGTACTTC
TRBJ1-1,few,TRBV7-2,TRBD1,CASSPDRARYSTEAFF,TGTGCCAGCAGCCCAGACAGGGCCCGTTATAGCACTGAAGCTTTCTTT
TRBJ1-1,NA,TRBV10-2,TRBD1,CASSTDREAFF,TGCGCCAGCAGTACGGACAGGGAAGCTTTCTTT
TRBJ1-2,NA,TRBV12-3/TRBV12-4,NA,CASRGGGYGYTF,TGTGCCAGTAGGGGGGGTGGCTATGGCTACACCTTC
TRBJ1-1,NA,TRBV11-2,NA,CASSPRTGIYTEAFF,TGTGCCAGCAGCCCAAGAACAGGGATCTACACTGAAGCTTTCTTT
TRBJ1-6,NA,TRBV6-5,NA,CATDNGGGFLHF,TGTGCCACCGACAACGGGGGGGGCTTCCTCCACTTT
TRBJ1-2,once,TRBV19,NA,CASSIAVNNYGYTF,TGTGCCAGTAGTATCGCAGTCAATAACTATGGCTACACCTTC
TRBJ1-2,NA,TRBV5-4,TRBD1,CASSDTGTGGASYGYTF,TGTGCCAGCAGCGATACCGGGACAGGGGGCGCAAGCTATGGCTACACCTTC
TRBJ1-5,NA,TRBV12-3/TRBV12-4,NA,CASSLIQAQPQHF,TGTGCCAGCAGTTTAATTCAAGCGCAGCCCCAGCATTTT
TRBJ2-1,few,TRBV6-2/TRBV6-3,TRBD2,CASSQRTSLDEQFF,TGTGCCAGCAGTCAACGGACTAGCTTGGATGAGCAGTTCTTC